These T cell receptor beta chains were read from a single sample in a study of tumor and adjacent non-tumor tissue in lung cancer. TCRdb fed the multiplex PCR reads into MiXCR, producing one record per CDR3 protein. This table has about 79,000 distinct CDR3 sequences, 55% to 80% appearing once. What was sequenced was lung tumor tissue. Source of these receptors: a woman between 40 and 50 years old with non-small cell lung cancer. Both conserved end residues are part of each CDR3. Each record gives: clone size, D gene, V gene, J gene, CDR3 DNA, CDR3 protein. D genes are given only for firm matches. Clone size is not always given. Where it is, it says once, few, many or a class for expanded clones.

.	.	TRBV6-5	TRBJ2-6	TGTGCCAGGAGTTACTCCCTCTCAAGGGGATTCGGGGCCAACGTCCTGACATTC	CARSYSLSRGFGANVLTF
.	TRBD1	TRBV6-5	TRBJ2-2	TGTGTCAGGAAGACAGGGGACACCGGGGAGCTGTTTTTT	CVRKTGDTGELFF
.	TRBD2	TRBV6-2/TRBV6-3	TRBJ2-1	TGTGTCAGCAGGCTAAGCGGGGGGTTGTACAATGAGCAGTTCTTC	CVSRLSGGLYNEQFF
many	.	TRBV21-1	TRBJ2-7	TGTGCCAGTCCGCCGGGACAGGGACCCTACGAGCAGTACTTC	CASPPGQGPYEQYF
few	TRBD1	TRBV28	TRBJ2-4	TGTGCCAGCAGTTTAGGGACAGGACTACTAGCCAAAAACATTCAGTATTTC	CASSLGTGLLAKNIQYF
many	.	TRBV28	TRBJ1-6	TGTGCCAGCAGTTTACTCAGGACACCCCTCCACTTT	CASSLLRTPLHF
many	TRBD2	TRBV6-1	TRBJ2-3	TGTGCCAGCAGTAGGTCATCTAGCGGGGGGAGCACAGATACGCAGTATTTT	CASSRSSSGGSTDTQYF
.	.	TRBV7-9	TRBJ1-1	TGTGCCAGCAGCATTGGGGAGACTGAAGCTTTCTTT	CASSIGETEAFF
.	.	TRBV11-2	TRBJ2-5	TGTGTCAACAGCTTAGTTAGACATGGGTTAGCACCGCAAGAGACCCAGTACTTC	CVNSLVRHGLAPQETQYF
.	TRBD1	TRBV11-1	TRBJ1-2	TGTCCCAGCAGCTTAAACAGGGGACAGCTCTATGGCTACACCTTC	CPSSLNRGQLYGYTF
.	TRBD2	TRBV20-1	TRBJ2-3	TGCAGTGCTTCCAAGCGGGGGTTCACAGATATGCAGTATTTT	CSASKRGFTDMQYF
.	.	TRBV6-1	TRBJ2-5	TGTGCCAGCAGTGAAAGACCGGGCAGGGCCAGTGGGGCCCAGTACTTC	CASSERPGRASGAQYF
once	TRBD1	TRBV11-2	TRBJ2-1	TGTACCATCAGCTTAGATGGGACAGCGTACAATGAGCAGTTCTTC	CTISLDGTAYNEQFF
.	.	TRBV11-2	TRBJ2-3	TGTGTCAGCGGCCCTCTAATCGCGGCAGATACGCAGTATTTT	CVSGPLIAADTQYF
few	.	TRBV6-1	TRBJ2-7	TGTGCCAGCGCCGCGGTGGGGGACAACGCCTACGAGCAGTACTTC	CASAAVGDNAYEQYF
.	.	TRBV11-2	TRBJ2-7	TGTGCCAGCAGCTTACAACTAGCTAGCTACGAGCAGTACTTC	CASSLQLASYEQYF
.	TRBD2	TRBV7-9	TRBJ2-1	TGTGCCAGCAGCCCCCTCGGGCGGGAGGGCCTCGAGCAGTTCTTC	CASSPLGREGLEQFF
.	TRBD2	TRBV11-1	TRBJ2-1	TGTGCCAGCAACTTACGCGGGAGATGGGATCAGTTCTTC	CASNLRGRWDQFF
.	.	TRBV5-5	TRBJ2-7	TGTGCTAACAGCTTTAACTACAGGGCGTACGAACAGTACTTC	CANSFNYRAYEQYF
.	.	TRBV11-3	TRBJ1-1	TGTGCCAGCAGCACACGGACTGACTCCATGAACACTGAAGCTTTCTTT	CASSTRTDSMNTEAFF
.	.	TRBV5-1	TRBJ2-4	TGCGCCAGCAACCCCTCGGTGGCCAAAAACATTCAGTACTTC	CASNPSVAKNIQYF
.	.	TRBV11-2	TRBJ2-5	TGTGTCAGCGGCTTAGTTGGGCGGAGGGCCCAAGAGACACAGTACTTC	CVSGLVGRRAQETQYF
.	.	TRBV11-2	TRBJ2-2	TGTGTAAGCAGCGGAAGGGAGCTGTTTTTT	CVSSGRELFF
.	.	TRBV28	TRBJ2-4	TGTGCCAGCAGTCTAGGGGGTTCTGACAAAAACATTCAGTACTTC	CASSLGGSDKNIQYF
.	.	TRBV6-1	TRBJ2-3	TGTGTCACCGGCACAGGGAGGACAGATACGCAGTATTTT	CVTGTGRTDTQYF
.	TRBD1	TRBV29-1	TRBJ2-7	TGCTGCGTTGAAGGATCCCCGACAGGGAGCGACGAACAGTACTTC	CCVEGSPTGSDEQYF
.	.	TRBV28	TRBJ2-5	TGTGTCAGCAGTCTAGTGAATCAAGAGACCAAGTACTTC	CVSSLVNQETKYF
.	TRBD2	TRBV4-2	TRBJ2-2	TGTGCCAGCAGCCATGGTGGAGCGGGAGCGGGTACCGGGGAGATGTTTTTT	CASSHGGAGAGTGEMFF
.	TRBD2	TRBV11-2	TRBJ2-5	TGTACCAGCAGCATTAACGGGGGGGCTTGGGAGACTCAGTACTTC	CTSSINGGAWETQYF
few	TRBD2	TRBV6-2/TRBV6-3	TRBJ2-7	TGTACCAGTGGGAGGGCCCCCTCCTATGAGCAGTACTTC	CTSGRAPSYEQYF
.	.	TRBV28	TRBJ1-3	TGTGCCAGCATGGGGCTCGGGGGCCCGGCAAACACCATACATTTT	CASMGLGGPANTIHF
.	TRBD1	TRBV10-3	TRBJ1-3	TGTGCCATCAGCGCAGGGGGCGAGCGAAATACCATATATTTT	CAISAGGERNTIYF
.	.	TRBV11-2	TRBJ1-1	TGTGCCAGTAGCTTAGAGTCAGGCCTGGCCGACACTGAAGCTGTCTTT	CASSLESGLADTEAVF
.	TRBD2	TRBV7-9	TRBJ2-3	TGTGCCAGCAGCTTAGCTGGGCTAGCGGGAGCAGATACGCACTATTTT	CASSLAGLAGADTHYF
few	.	TRBV11-2	TRBJ2-1	TGTGCCAGCAGCTTACAGACCGACAAAGAGCAGTTCTTC	CASSLQTDKEQFF
.	TRBD2	TRBV4-2	TRBJ2-4	TGTGCCATCAGGGCTAGCGGGAGGGCCGGAGAGGGAGCCAAAGACATTCAGTACTTC	CAIRASGRAGEGAKDIQYF
.	.	TRBV11-2	TRBJ2-1	TGTGCCAGTAGCAAGACACTAACTACACTGTACAATGAGCAGTTCTTC	CASSKTLTTLYNEQFF
.	.	TRBV11-2	TRBJ2-7	TGTGCCAGGAGCCCGGTGGTAACTACATACGAGCAGTACTTC	CARSPVVTTYEQYF
.	.	TRBV6-1	TRBJ1-5	TGTGTCAGCAGTGGTTGGAAGGAGGTCAATCAGCCCCAGCATTTT	CVSSGWKEVNQPQHF
.	.	TRBV11-2	TRBJ2-3	TGTGCCAGCAGTCGCACGGGCACGTACAATACGCAGTATTTT	CASSRTGTYNTQYF
many	TRBD1	TRBV24-1	TRBJ2-2	TGTGCCGCCTCTCCGGGACAGGGGAACACCGGGGAGCTGTTTTTT	CAASPGQGNTGELFF
.	.	TRBV11-3	TRBJ1-5	TGTGCTAGCAGCTTACAAGAGAATCAGCCCCAGCTTTTT	CASSLQENQPQLF
.	.	TRBV11-2	TRBJ2-7	TGTGCCAGCAGCCACCACCTTCGGGTCCAGTCTCATACCTATCAGTACTTC	CASSHHLRVQSHTYQYF
many	TRBD1	TRBV10-3	TRBJ2-1	TGTGCCATCAGCGGGTTACAGGGGGCCGACAATGAGCAGTTCTTC	CAISGLQGADNEQFF
.	.	TRBV5-4	TRBJ2-1	TGTGCCAGCAGCTCGGGCCGGATAACCGAGGGGGAGCAGTTCTTC	CASSSGRITEGEQFF
.	.	TRBV7-9	TRBJ2-5	TGTGCCAGCAGCCCGACAGCGTACCAAGAGACCCAGTACTTC	CASSPTAYQETQYF
few	.	TRBV2	TRBJ1-2	TGTGCCAGCAGTGACCCGTGGGATGGCTACACCTTC	CASSDPWDGYTF